This is a list of T cell receptor beta chains from one sample in a study of blood T cells in healthy people across ages. A single record per CDR3 protein comes from TCRdb applying MiXCR to the 5' RACE reads. The table shows over 1,200,000 distinct CDR3 sequences, with roughly 64% occurring only once. The sequencing sample was made of blood. All receptors come from a man aged 18 to 29 in good health. Both conserved end residues are part of each CDR3. The order of the fields is CDR3 length, V gene, D gene, J gene, clone size, CDR3 protein, CDR3 DNA. A D gene is named only where the DNA matches it firmly. Part of the rows lack a size; the others show once, few, many or a class for expanded clones.

10	TRBV30	-	TRBJ2-7	-	CAGGRVEQYF	TGTGCGGGGGGCAGGGTCGAGCAGTACTTC
13	TRBV28	-	TRBJ2-7	-	CASSPHGLREQYF	TGTGCCAGCAGTCCCCACGGACTACGGGAGCAGTACTTC
17	TRBV6-1	TRBD2	TRBJ2-1	few	CASSALAGGPIYNEQFF	TGTGCCAGCAGTGCACTAGCGGGAGGGCCAATCTACAATGAGCAGTTCTTC
12	TRBV6-2/TRBV6-3	-	TRBJ2-7	-	CASRANLYEQYF	TGTGCCAGCAGGGCAAACCTCTACGAGCAGTACTTC
16	TRBV7-2	-	TRBJ2-7	-	CASSLVGDGYKYEQYF	TGTGCCAGCAGCTTAGTGGGGGACGGCTATAAATACGAGCAGTACTTC
14	TRBV20-1	TRBD2	TRBJ2-7	few	CSARVETSGYEQYF	TGCAGTGCTAGAGTCGAGACTAGCGGCTACGAGCAGTACTTC
15	TRBV4-1	-	TRBJ1-2	few	CASSQVRAENYGYTF	TGCGCCAGCAGCCAAGTTCGGGCGGAGAACTATGGCTACACCTTC
14	TRBV13	-	TRBJ2-3	-	CASSSYQRADTQYF	TGTGCCAGCAGCTCCTACCAGAGGGCAGATACGCAGTATTTT
12	TRBV29-1	-	TRBJ1-6	few	CSVEGQGKALHF	TGCAGCGTTGAGGGTCAGGGGAAGGCCCTCCACTTT
18	TRBV29-1	TRBD2	TRBJ2-1	-	CSVGGSTSGIIFYNEQFF	TGCAGCGTTGGGGGATCCACTAGCGGGATCATATTCTACAATGAGCAGTTCTTC
15	TRBV11-2	-	TRBJ2-4	-	CASSLSPQQGNIQYF	TGTGCCAGCAGCTTATCACCACAACAGGGAAACATTCAGTACTTC
14	TRBV6-2/TRBV6-3	-	TRBJ2-7	-	CASSYRGLEYEQYF	TGTGCCAGCAGTTATCGGGGGTTGGAATACGAGCAGTACTTC
16	TRBV29-1	TRBD1	TRBJ2-3	-	CSVEVWGQADTDTQYF	TGCAGCGTTGAGGTCTGGGGACAGGCGGACACAGATACGCAGTATTTT
14	TRBV27	-	TRBJ2-5	few	CASSLVPSHETQYF	TGTGCCAGCAGTTTAGTTCCTAGCCACGAGACCCAGTACTTC
14	TRBV4-1	TRBD1	TRBJ2-7	-	CASSSTGSLSEQYF	TGCGCCAGCAGTTCGACAGGGAGCTTAAGCGAGCAGTACTTC
15	TRBV12-3/TRBV12-4	TRBD2	TRBJ2-2	once	CASSPRLAGTGELFF	TGTGCCAGCAGTCCCAGACTAGCGGGGACCGGGGAGCTGTTTTTT
16	TRBV9	TRBD1	TRBJ2-4	once	CASSDRTGTGVVEQYF	TGTGCCAGCAGCGATCGCACCGGGACAGGGGTTGTGGAGCAGTACTTC
19	TRBV7-2	-	TRBJ2-7	-	CASSLRKAPVGPILYEQYF	TGTGCCAGCAGCTTAAGGAAGGCCCCGGTGGGCCCCATCCTTTACGAGCAGTACTTC
14	TRBV6-4	-	TRBJ1-2	-	CASSDAWRGDGYTF	TGTGCCAGCAGTGACGCATGGAGGGGCGATGGCTACACCTTC
15	TRBV20-1	TRBD1	TRBJ2-5	few	CSARSRTGGIETQYF	TGCAGTGCTAGATCGAGGACAGGGGGCATCGAGACCCAGTACTTC
14	TRBV7-2	-	TRBJ2-7	-	CASSPRTVYNEQYF	TGTGCCAGCAGCCCTCGGACTGTCTACAATGAGCAGTACTTC
17	TRBV20-1	-	TRBJ1-2	-	CSARGSGPDLFDYGYTF	TGCAGTGCTAGAGGGTCAGGACCCGACCTTTTCGACTATGGCTACACCTTC
15	TRBV3-1	TRBD1	TRBJ2-7	-	CASSQGVQGAHEQYF	TGTGCCAGCAGCCAAGGTGTCCAGGGGGCGCACGAGCAGTACTTC
16	TRBV7-2	-	TRBJ2-7	-	CASSLGVGVSYNEQYF	TGTGCCAGCAGCTTAGGGGTTGGAGTCTCCTACAATGAGCAGTACTTC
16	TRBV4-2	-	TRBJ2-1	-	CASSPRSTRSNNERFF	TGTGCCAGCAGCCCCCGGTCTACCCGATCTAACAATGAGCGGTTCTTC
14	TRBV12-3/TRBV12-4	-	TRBJ2-7	few	CASSLAGVEYEQYF	TGTGCCAGCAGTTTAGCGGGCGTAGAGTACGAGCAGTACTTC
16	TRBV15	TRBD1	TRBJ2-5	few	CATSRLGTVLQETQYF	TGTGCCACCAGCAGACTGGGGACAGTTCTCCAAGAGACCCAGTACTTC
17	TRBV3-1	-	TRBJ2-3	-	CASSQELLGTSTDTQYF	TGTGCCAGCAGCCAAGAACTCCTGGGAACTAGCACAGATACGCAGTATTTT
17	TRBV7-2	-	TRBJ2-1	few	CASSRSPLVSSYNEQFF	TGTGCCAGCAGCCGATCCCCCTTAGTCAGCTCCTACAATGAGCAGTTCTTC
14	TRBV11-2	-	TRBJ2-4	few	CASRLDLAKNIQYF	TGTGCCAGCCGCTTGGACCTAGCCAAAAACATTCAGTACTTC
14	TRBV7-9	-	TRBJ2-4	-	CASNLNRPGNIQYF	TGTGCCAGCAACTTAAACAGACCTGGGAACATTCAGTACTTC